This T cell receptor (beta chain) was identified during a study of CD8 T cells in Susac syndrome. Broader study findings: As the study acknowledged, the number of individuals in its TCR sequencing and HLA analysis was relatively small.

0.5 to 1 ug RNA was reverse transcribed with random hexamers. TCRdb fed the immunoSEQ multiplex PCR reads into MiXCR, producing one record per CDR3 protein. This sample has approximately 190,000 distinct CDR3 sequences, with 95% found just once. CDR3 size: 14 residues. V was shortened by 4 bases and J by 8 bases, with 15 bases between the two germline ends. CDR1 and CDR2 from the germline V gene are SGHDT and YYEEEE. Concerning this clonotype itself: No antigen is known for it.

The study sequenced TCR beta in blood CD8+ and CD4+ T cells. Negative isolation was used for CD8+ and CD4+ T cells and FACS enrichment for TEMRA cells. Sample: CD8+ T cells from PBMCs. This TCR came from a human donor with Susac syndrome. The chain combines TRBV5-6 with TRBJ1-4; D is undetermined. CDR3 amino acids: CASSRLVTGEKLFF. CDR3 DNA: TGTGCCAGCAGCCGTCTGGTCACGGGGGAAAAACTGTTTTTT.